Shown below are 17 T cell receptor beta chains from a single sample sequenced in a study of tumor and adjacent non-tumor tissue in lung cancer. TCRbeta libraries were built with three rounds of nested PCR, modified from ARM-PCR. Each CDR3 protein gets one entry after TCRdb re-called the multiplex PCR reads with MiXCR. The sample holds under 250,000 distinct CDR3 sequences; around 70% are singletons and the top ten take around 25%. This sample's RNA came from whole unsorted tissue. The sequenced sample was lung tumor tissue. The receptors stem from a man aged 55 to 70 with non-small cell lung cancer.

V is TRBV20-1 and J is TRBJ2-7; unclear D gene. Germline loops: CDR1 DFQATT, CDR2 SNEGSKA (reference sequence). V lost 2 bases to trimming and J lost 5 bases, with 10 bases between them. The CDR3 has 12 residues. The CDR3 bases are TGCAGTGCTAGACAAGGGTTCGACGAGCAGTACTTC. The encoded protein is CSARQGFDEQYF.

This clonotype came up many times. The V gene is TRBV4-2, the J gene TRBJ1-2, with a weak D call TRBD1 (6 bases). Germline loops: CDR1 LGHNA, CDR2 YNFKEQ. The CDR3 totals 14 residues. V lost 3 bases to trimming and J lost 5 bases, with 13 bases between them. CDR3 sequence reads: CASSQETGGYGYTF. The CDR3 DNA reads TGTGCCAGCAGCCAGGAGACAGGAGGATATGGCTACACCTTC.

For this clonotype: One end of the junction varies from germline; a read error may be responsible. The genes are TRBV29-1 and TRBJ2-3; D is unresolved. Germline V CDR1 and CDR2: SQVTM, ANQGSEA. The CDR3 contains 11 residues. The CDR3 reads CSQNTADAQYF. CDR3 sequence (DNA): TGCAGCCAAAACACTGCAGATGCGCAGTATTTT.

Notes on this clonotype: The junction differs from germline at one of its ends, possibly a read error. The chain couples TRBV11-2 to TRBJ2-5; D unclear. The CDR3 extends over 12 amino acids. Per germline, CDR1 SGHAT and CDR2 FQNNGV. CDR3: CASGLGVETQYF. The CDR3 nucleotides are TGTGCCAGCGGCTTAGGCGTAGAGACCCAGTACTTT.

There are a few counts of this clonotype. The chain uses TRBV20-1 and TRBJ2-7; TRBD2 agrees at 8 bases. In germline, CDR1 is DFQATT, CDR2 SNEGSKA (reference sequence). After removal of 1 base from V and 2 bases from J, the junction contained 4 bases not matched to a gene. The CDR3 is 14 amino acids. The CDR3 protein is CSARVTAGAYEQYF. The CDR3, as DNA: TGCAGTGCTAGAGTAACAGCGGGGGCCTACGAGCAGTACTTC.

This chain uses TRBV4-3 with TRBJ1-4, with D maybe TRBD1 (5 bases). V was pared by 1 base and J by 6 bases, with 9 bases between. Germline CDR1 and CDR2: LGHNA and YSLEER. The CDR3 is 14 residues long. The chain's CDR3 is CASSQGQNDEKLFF. DNA of the CDR3: TGCGCCAGCAGCCAAGGACAGAACGATGAAAAACTGTTTTTT.

A few counts support this clonotype. A single base separates this from a much larger clone, so it may be a read error. The chain is built from TRBV11-2 and TRBJ2-3, with D hard to call. V lost 5 bases to trimming and J lost 5 bases, with 11 bases between them. The germline V gene encodes CDR1 SGHAT and CDR2 FQNNGV. The CDR3 spans 13 residues. This chain's CDR3 is CASSPFPVDTQYF. DNA of the CDR3: TGTGCCAGCAGCCCGTTTCCAGTAGATACGCAGTATTTT.

Concerning this clonotype: The junction differs from germline at one of its ends, possibly a read error. This chain joins TRBV20-1 and TRBJ1-5; D call uncertain. The germline V gene encodes CDR1 DFQATT and CDR2 SNEGSKA (reference sequence). This CDR3 is built from 15 residues. CDR3 sequence (DNA): TGCAGTGCTAGGAGGTCTGTTCATAGCAATCAGCCCCAGCAATTT. Translated, it gives CSARRSVHSNQPQQF.

The chain joins TRBV29-1 to TRBJ2-1; D tentatively reads TRBD1 or TRBD2 (5 bases each). The ends were cut back, 6 bases at V and 1 base at J, with 10 bases in the middle. Per germline, CDR1 SQVTM and CDR2 ANQGSEA. This CDR3 comprises 13 residues. The CDR3 DNA reads TGCAGCGTGCCGGGACCTTCCTACAATGAGCAGTTCTTC. Amino acids: CSVPGPSYNEQFF.

Comments on this clonotype: The junction shows a germline mismatch at one end, possibly a read error. The rearrangement uses TRBV6-1 and TRBJ2-1, with D uncertain. CDR3 size: 10 residues. Germline V gives CDR1 MNHNS, CDR2 SASEGT. CDR3 sequence: CTSIGNEQFF. The CDR3 DNA is TGTACCAGCATAGGGAATGAGCAGTTTTTC.

Details on this clonotype: The junction differs from germline at one of its ends, possibly a read error. V gene TRBV11-1 combines with J gene TRBJ2-1; D is uncertain. Germline V gene sequence: CDR1 SGHAT, CDR2 FQDESV (reference sequence). The CDR3 totals 15 residues. DNA of the CDR3: TGTGCCAGCAGCCCTCCTTGGCAGGCGCTCTATGAGCAGTTATTC. This encodes CASSPPWQALYEQLF.

Concerning this clonotype: This may come from a read error, since a much larger clone is one base off. This chain connects TRBV29-1 to TRBJ2-2, with TRBD2 identical over 7 bases. The CDR3 extends over 14 amino acids. The germline gives CDR1 SQVTM, CDR2 ANQGSEA. Here the CDR3 reads CSAGRRGNTGEPFF. The CDR3 DNA reads as TGCAGCGCCGGCAGGCGGGGGAACACCGGGGAGCCGTTTTTT.

This clonotype has more than one count but fewer than ten. The rearrangement links TRBV6-5 to TRBJ1-1; D not resolved. Trimming removed 10 bases at V and 2 bases at J, with 17 bases between. The CDR3 sequence is 14 residues long. Germline assignment: CDR1 MNHEY and CDR2 SVGAGI. The DNA of the CDR3 is TGTGCCACCAGGAGGGCCACTATCAACACTGAAGCTTTCTTT. This encodes CATRRATINTEAFF.

Of note for this clonotype: The junction departs from germline at one end; a sequencing error may be responsible. V gene TRBV11-2 combines with J gene TRBJ2-1; D uncertain. CDR3 size: 14 residues. The germline V gene has CDR1 SGHAT and CDR2 FQNNGV. This CDR3 is CASGLEPGGHEQFF. As DNA, the CDR3 is TGTGCCAGCGGCTTAGAACCTGGTGGCCATGAGCAGTTCTTC.

Here the CDR3 DNA reads TGTGCCAGCAGCTTGGGGGACAGTGGCTACACCTTC. It encodes CASSLGDSGYTF. The V gene is TRBV7-8, the J gene TRBJ1-2, with 7 nucleotides matching TRBD1. Germline V lookup: CDR1 SGHVS, CDR2 FQNEAQ. CDR3 length: 12 residues. Trimming took 3 bases from V and 7 from J; bases not matched to a gene: 2.

With respect to this clonotype: Since a much larger clone is just one base distant, this may be a read error. The V gene is TRBV6-1, the J gene TRBJ2-1; possibly TRBD1 for D (6 bases). The CDR3 loop spans 13 amino acids. Germline CDR1 MNHNS, CDR2 SASEGT. Trimming shortened V by 10 bases and J by 9 bases, and 19 bases separated the two germline ends. The CDR3 region is CANSVRGAGEQFF. CDR3 in DNA: TGTGCCAACTCAGTCAGGGGTGCGGGTGAGCAGTTCTTC.

This clonotype was detected a few times. The CDR3 is CASSLAGRGRANTGELFF. The CDR3 DNA reads as TGTGCCAGCAGCTTGGCCGGTCGGGGCCGCGCGAACACCGGGGAGCTGTTTTTT. The V call is TRBV5-4, the J call TRBJ2-2; D is tentatively TRBD1 or TRBD2 (5 bases each). The V end was cut by 0 bases, the J end by 0 bases, with 15 bases between. CDR3 length: 18 amino acids. Germline V CDR1 and CDR2: SGHNT, YYREEE (reference sequence).